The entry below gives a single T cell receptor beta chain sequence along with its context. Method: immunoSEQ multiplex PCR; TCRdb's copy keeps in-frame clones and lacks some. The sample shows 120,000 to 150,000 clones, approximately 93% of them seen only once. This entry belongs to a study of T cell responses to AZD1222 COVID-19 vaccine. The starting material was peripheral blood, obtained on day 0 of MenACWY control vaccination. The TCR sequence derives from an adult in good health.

This CDR3 reads CASSQIQGFNQPQHF. The CDR3 coding sequence is TGCGCCAGCAGCCAAATACAAGGATTCAATCAGCCCCAGCATTTT. This chain links TRBV4-1 with TRBJ1-5; unclear D gene. V was trimmed by 2 bases and J by 3 bases, leaving 11 bases between them. Germline assignment: CDR1 MGHRA and CDR2 YSYEKL. This CDR3 spans 15 amino acids.